The present TCR beta chain was sequenced within a study of blood T cell repertoires in COVID-19. Overall study: T cells, B-cell-depleted T cells, or PBMCs provided the cDNA or gDNA that served as material.

Assay used: immunoSEQ multiplex PCR; TCRdb lists only in-frame clones, some missing. The table has about 180,000 clones, 75% to 80% seen once; the top ten hold about 25%. V was pared by 3 bases and J by 0 bases, with 9 bases between. Germline lookup yields CDR1 MGHRA and CDR2 YSYEKL. This CDR3 region has 16 residues. This receptor was identified in a woman between 65 and 79 years old with acute or convalescent COVID-19. The sequenced material came from peripheral blood. The rearrangement uses TRBV4-1 and TRBJ2-6; possible D gene TRBD1, 5 bases. CDR3 loop: CASSQGLLSGANVLTF. The CDR3 bases are TGCGCCAGCAGCCAGGGGCTGCTCTCTGGGGCCAACGTCCTGACTTTC.